One and the same sample provided the 25 T cell receptor beta chains below, sequenced in a study of a mutant IDH1 vaccine in newly diagnosed glioma. Produced via immunoSEQ multiplex PCR; TCRdb's table is partial and in-frame only. The sample lists over 20,000 clones, 70% to 85% occurring once. Time point indicated: week 11, during vaccination. Each dose delivered 300 ug of mutant IDH1 20-mer peptide subcutaneously with imiquimod. These receptors have no identified antigens. This specimen was PBMCs, taken from a glioma patient whose treatment included an IDH1 peptide vaccine. These receptors originate from a man aged 40-50 years with glioma.

The V and J genes are TRBV5-6 and TRBJ1-2; D ambiguous. V was shortened by 4 bases and J by 4 bases, with 8 bases between the two germline ends. The germline V gene encodes CDR1 SGHDT and CDR2 YYEEEE. This CDR3 is built from 12 residues. CDR3 region: CASSDWSYGYTF. As DNA, the CDR3 is TGTGCCAGCAGCGATTGGAGCTATGGCTACACCTTC.

This chain uses TRBV6-1 with TRBJ2-3; 7 bases map to TRBD2. The CDR3 extends over 16 amino acids. Trimming removed 2 bases from V and 3 bases from J; junction bases left unmatched: 8. Germline assignment: CDR1 MNHNS and CDR2 SASEGT. The CDR3 sequence: CASSELSAGETDTQYF. The CDR3, as DNA: TGTGCCAGCAGTGAACTCTCGGCGGGAGAGACAGATACGCAGTATTTT.

The chain combines TRBV5-1 with TRBJ1-1; D unclear. The CDR3 is 17 amino acids. V dropped 4 bases and J dropped 5 bases, with 24 bases sitting between them. The germline CDR1 and CDR2 sequences are SGHRS and YFSETQ. The CDR3 nucleotides are TGCGCCAGCAGCACCCAGGAGGGTACGGGGTCGGGGACTGAAGCTTTCTTT. Translating gives CASSTQEGTGSGTEAFF.

The chain combines TRBV18 with TRBJ2-7, with 7 bases matching TRBD2. This CDR3 comprises 15 residues. Trimming cost V 2 bases and J 2 bases; bases outside gene matches: 6. Germline CDR1 reads KGHSH; CDR2 reads LQKENI. The CDR3 DNA reads as TGTGCCAGCTCACCAAGGACTAGTGGGGCCTACGAGCAGTACGTC. Translated: CASSPRTSGAYEQYV.

The chain links TRBV7-2 to TRBJ1-2, with D possibly matching TRBD1 (5 bases). V lost 1 base to trimming and J lost 4 bases, with 13 bases between them. This CDR3 is built from 15 residues. Germline CDR1 is SGHTA and CDR2 is FQGNSA. The CDR3 sequence is CASSLVPGTGYGYTF. The CDR3 region has the DNA TGTGCCAGCAGCTTAGTCCCAGGGACTGGCTATGGCTACACCTTC.

The chain has TRBV5-8 and TRBJ2-2, with a possible D match to TRBD2 (6 bases). Germline lookup yields CDR1 SGHTS and CDR2 YDEGEE. This CDR3 spans 14 amino acids. Trimming stripped 4 bases from V and 6 bases from J, with 13 bases between. The CDR3 nucleotides are TGTGCCAGCAGCAACAATCGGAGGGCCGGGGAGCTGTTTTTT. Translation gives CASSNNRRAGELFF.

This sequence joins TRBV4-1 and TRBJ2-4; maybe TRBD1 (6 bases). Germline CDR1 reads MGHRA; CDR2 reads YSYEKL. This CDR3 has 14 residues. The V end lost 2 bases, the J end lost 1 base, and 6 bases lay between the germline ends. The chain's CDR3 is CASSQQGAKNIQYF. The CDR3 bases are TGCGCCAGCAGCCAACAGGGGGCCAAAAACATTCAGTACTTC.

The gene calls are TRBV5-6 and TRBJ1-2; 9 bases are shared with TRBD1. Germline V gene data show CDR1 as SGHDT and CDR2 as YYEEEE. The CDR3 length is 14 residues. V lost 1 base, J lost 4 bases, and 2 bases stayed unmatched. The CDR3 here is CASSLKDRGYGYTF. In DNA, the CDR3 is TGTGCCAGCAGCTTGAAGGACAGGGGCTATGGCTACACCTTC.

The chain couples TRBV11-2 to TRBJ2-7; D gene unclear. With 4 bases removed from V and 7 bases from J, the gap between germline ends came to 14 bases. The CDR3 contains 13 residues. CDR1 and CDR2 from the germline V gene are SGHAT and FQNNGV. The CDR3 sequence is CASSSPSPGEQYV. Written as DNA, the CDR3 is TGTGCCAGCAGCTCCCCTTCCCCCGGTGAGCAGTACGTC.

On this clone itself: This specimen includes other DNA sequences encoding the same CDR3. The chain links TRBV19 to TRBJ1-5; tentative D call: TRBD1 (6 bases). Germline loops: CDR1 LNHDA, CDR2 SQIVND (reference sequence). Trimming shortened V by 3 bases and J by 0 bases, and 9 bases separated the two germline ends. The CDR3 loop spans 15 amino acids. CDR3 sequence: CASSIGTLSNQPQHF. CDR3 DNA: TGTGCCAGTAGTATTGGGACACTTAGCAATCAGCCCCAGCATTTT.

V is TRBV5-4 and J is TRBJ1-3, with a possible D match to TRBD1 (6 bases). The CDR3 loop spans 16 amino acids. V gave up 0 bases and J gave up 4 bases, with 14 bases separating them. Germline CDR1 is SGHNT and CDR2 is YYREEE (reference sequence). DNA for the CDR3: TGTGCCAGCAGCTTGGGAGGGGGGATGTCCGGAAACACCATATATTTT. The encoded protein is CASSLGGGMSGNTIYF.

This chain links TRBV27 with TRBJ2-7; 10 bases are a match to TRBD1. V shed 7 bases and J 6 bases; nucleotides not matched to a gene: 6. Looked up from germline, CDR1 is MNHEY and CDR2 is SMNVEV (reference sequence). This CDR3 spans 13 amino acids. CDR3 region: CASTGQGRSEQYF. As DNA, the CDR3 is TGTGCCAGCACGGGACAGGGGCGCTCCGAGCAGTACTTC.

This clone was recorded only once. This chain joins TRBV5-1 and TRBJ1-1; D remains ambiguous. V was pared by 2 bases and J by 0 bases, with 14 bases between. CDR1 and CDR2 (germline): SGHRS, YFSETQ. This CDR3 is built from 16 residues. The CDR3 loop reads CASSFSRGNMNTEAFF. CDR3 nucleotides: TGCGCCAGCAGCTTTAGCCGAGGGAACATGAACACTGAAGCTTTCTTT.

This chain uses TRBV5-4 with TRBJ2-2; TRBD1 matches at 10 bases. The CDR3 is 16 residues long. Germline CDR1 and CDR2: SGHNT and YYREEE (reference sequence). V trimming: 1 base; J trimming: 6 bases; junction bases outside the gene matches: 6. CDR3 residues: CASSLLRQGAAGELFF. CDR3 bases: TGTGCCAGCAGCTTGCTTCGACAGGGGGCGGCCGGGGAGCTGTTTTTT.

The rearrangement links TRBV7-8 to TRBJ2-1; 8 nucleotides align to TRBD2. Trimming at V came to 3 bases and at J to 0 bases, leaving 4 bases not matched to a gene. Germline CDR1 SGHVS, CDR2 FQNEAQ. The CDR3 is 16 amino acids. CDR3: CASSFGAGDSYNEQFF. Written as DNA, the CDR3 is TGTGCCAGCAGCTTTGGAGCGGGAGACTCCTACAATGAGCAGTTCTTC.

V usage is TRBV7-2 and J usage is TRBJ1-5, with D possibly being TRBD1 (6 bases). The germline gives CDR1 SGHTA, CDR2 FQGNSA. Trimming removed 2 bases from V and 2 bases from J, with 16 bases in between. The CDR3 has 17 amino acids. CDR3 residues: CASSLYPGRGRNQPQHF. The CDR3 DNA is TGTGCCAGCAGCTTATACCCGGGCAGGGGACGCAATCAGCCCCAGCATTTT. Filled out from reference TRBV7-2 and TRBJ1-5, the complete variable domain reads GAGVSQSPSNKVTEKGKDVELRCDPISGHTALYWYRQSLGQGLEFLIYFQGNSAPDKSGLPSDRFSAERTGGSVSTLTIQRTQQEDSAVYLCASSLYPGRGRNQPQHFGDGTRLSIL.

This rearrangement joins TRBV29-1 to TRBJ2-2, with D possibly matching TRBD1 (6 bases). Germline V gene lookup returns CDR1 SQVTM and CDR2 ANQGSEA. The CDR3 has 11 amino acids. Deletions cut 7 bases from V and 6 bases from J, with 9 bases between. CDR3 DNA sequence: TGCAGCGCTGACAGGTCCGGGGAGCTGTTTTTT. Its protein product is CSADRSGELFF.

This chain connects TRBV7-8 to TRBJ2-2; the D gene is possibly TRBD2 (6 bases). Germline lookup yields CDR1 SGHVS and CDR2 FQNEAQ. CDR3 length: 15 amino acids. With 1 base removed from V and 5 bases from J, the gap between germline ends came to 11 bases. CDR3 coding DNA: TGTGCCAGCAGCTTAGAGGGACTTTCGACCGGGGAGCTGTTTTTT. Translation gives CASSLEGLSTGELFF.

In this sample, this clone turned up once. V gene TRBV4-1 combines with J gene TRBJ1-5, with 11 bases that match TRBD1. From germline, CDR1 is MGHRA and CDR2 YSYEKL. The CDR3 contains 14 residues. Trimming removed 4 bases from V and 5 bases from J; junction bases left unmatched: 1. CDR3 in DNA: TGCGCCAGCAGCCGGGGACAGGGGGATCAGCCCCAGCATTTT. The encoded protein is CASSRGQGDQPQHF.

The genes are TRBV28 and TRBJ1-1, with D possibly TRBD1 on 6 matching bases. V shed 3 bases and J shed 1 base, with 12 bases lying between them. The germline V gene encodes CDR1 MDHEN and CDR2 SYDVKM. The CDR3 extends over 15 amino acids. For the CDR3, the DNA is TGTGCCAGCAGTTTCAGGGGCGCAGGGAACACTGAAGCTTTCTTT. Protein product: CASSFRGAGNTEAFF.

The rearrangement joins TRBV12-5 to TRBJ2-1; TRBD2 matches at 13 bases. The CDR3 extends over 15 amino acids. Unmatched junction bases numbered 6, after V lost 5 bases and J lost 8 bases. Germline-derived CDR1 and CDR2 are LGHNT and FRNRAP. The CDR3 nucleotides are TGTGCTAGTGGTCAGCGGACTAGCGGGAGCCATGAGCAGTTCTTC. This encodes CASGQRTSGSHEQFF.

In nucleotides, the CDR3 is TGCAGCGGGAGGGGTCCTGATCACTACGAGCAGTACTTC. It is translated as CSGRGPDHYEQYF. The chain joins TRBV29-1 to TRBJ2-7; D is possibly TRBD2 (6 bases). This CDR3 has 13 amino acids. Germline V lookup: CDR1 SQVTM, CDR2 ANQGSEA. The V end was cut by 7 bases, the J end by 3 bases, with 16 bases between.

J is TRBJ2-1 and V is TRBV14; 7 bases fit TRBD2. Per germline, CDR1 SGHDN and CDR2 FVKESK. The CDR3 runs to 14 residues. V trimming: 4 bases; J trimming: 3 bases; junction bases outside the gene matches: 3. The CDR3 nucleotides are TGTGCCAGCAGCCGGACTAGGGGCTACAATGAGCAGTTCTTC. This sequence encodes CASSRTRGYNEQFF.

The genes are TRBV28 and TRBJ1-4; tentatively, D is TRBD1 (6 bases). Germline V CDR1 and CDR2: MDHEN, SYDVKM. V lost 9 bases to trimming and J lost 3 bases, with 17 bases between them. This CDR3 contains 15 residues. CDR3 protein: CASWGRGRSNEKLFF. As DNA, the CDR3 is TGTGCCAGTTGGGGCAGGGGAAGGTCTAATGAAAAACTGTTTTTT.

This clone was seen a handful of times. V and J are TRBV7-2 and TRBJ1-1; no firm D call. This CDR3 is 13 amino acids long. Trimming shortened V by 1 base and J by 2 bases, and 5 bases separated the two germline ends. The V gene's germline CDR1 is SGHTA and CDR2 FQGNSA. The CDR3 region has the DNA TGTGCCAGCAGCTTAGTGCCAAACACTGAAGCTTTCTTT. Translation gives CASSLVPNTEAFF.